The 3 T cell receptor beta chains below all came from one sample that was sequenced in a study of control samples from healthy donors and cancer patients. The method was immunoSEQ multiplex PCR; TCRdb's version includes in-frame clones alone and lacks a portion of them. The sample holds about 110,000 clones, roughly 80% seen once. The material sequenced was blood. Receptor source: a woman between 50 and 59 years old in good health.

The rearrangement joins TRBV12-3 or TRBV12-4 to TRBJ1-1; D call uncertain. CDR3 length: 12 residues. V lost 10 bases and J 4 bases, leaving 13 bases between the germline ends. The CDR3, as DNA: TGTGCCACTGAGGCGCCCCGCACTGAAGCTTTCTTT. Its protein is CATEAPRTEAFF.

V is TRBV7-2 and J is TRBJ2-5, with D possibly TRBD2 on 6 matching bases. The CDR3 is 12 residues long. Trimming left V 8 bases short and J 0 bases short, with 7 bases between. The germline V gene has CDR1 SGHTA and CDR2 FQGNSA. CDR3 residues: CASRRDQETQYF. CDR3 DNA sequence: TGTGCCAGCCGGAGGGACCAAGAGACCCAGTACTTC. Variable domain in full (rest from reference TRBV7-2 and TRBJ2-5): GAGVSQSPSNKVTEKGKDVELRCDPISGHTALYWYRQSLGQGLEFLIYFQGNSAPDKSGLPSDRFSAERTGGSVSTLTIQRTQQEDSAVYLCASRRDQETQYFGPGTRLLVL.

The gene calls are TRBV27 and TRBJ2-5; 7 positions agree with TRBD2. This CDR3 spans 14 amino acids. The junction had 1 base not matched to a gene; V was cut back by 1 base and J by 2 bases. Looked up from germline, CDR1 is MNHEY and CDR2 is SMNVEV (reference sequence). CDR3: CASSLWGGQETQYF. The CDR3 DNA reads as TGTGCCAGCAGTTTATGGGGGGGTCAAGAGACCCAGTACTTC.